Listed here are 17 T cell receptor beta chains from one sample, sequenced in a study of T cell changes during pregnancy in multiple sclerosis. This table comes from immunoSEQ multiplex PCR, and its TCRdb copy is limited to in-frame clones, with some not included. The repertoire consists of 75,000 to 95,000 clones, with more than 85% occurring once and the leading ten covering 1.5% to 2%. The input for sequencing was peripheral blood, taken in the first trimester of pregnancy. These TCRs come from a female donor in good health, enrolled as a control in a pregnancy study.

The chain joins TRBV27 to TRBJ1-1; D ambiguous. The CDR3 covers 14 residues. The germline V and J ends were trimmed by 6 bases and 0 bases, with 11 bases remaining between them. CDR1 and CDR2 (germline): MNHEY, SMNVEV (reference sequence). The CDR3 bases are TGTGCCAGCAGCCGAGACTTTCTGAACACTGAAGCTTTCTTT. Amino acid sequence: CASSRDFLNTEAFF.

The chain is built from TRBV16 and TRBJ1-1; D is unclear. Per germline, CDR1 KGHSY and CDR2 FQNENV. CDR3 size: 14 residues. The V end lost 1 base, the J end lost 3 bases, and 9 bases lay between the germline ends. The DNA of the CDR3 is TGTGCCAGCAGCCAATTTTCAGCGGACACTGAAGCTTTCTTT. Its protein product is CASSQFSADTEAFF. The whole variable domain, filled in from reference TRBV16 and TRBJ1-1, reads GEEVAQTPKHLVRGEGQKAKLYCAPIKGHSYVFWYQQVLKNEFKFLISFQNENVFDETGMPKERFSAKCLPNSPCSLEIQATKLEDSAVYFCASSQFSADTEAFFGQGTRLTVV.

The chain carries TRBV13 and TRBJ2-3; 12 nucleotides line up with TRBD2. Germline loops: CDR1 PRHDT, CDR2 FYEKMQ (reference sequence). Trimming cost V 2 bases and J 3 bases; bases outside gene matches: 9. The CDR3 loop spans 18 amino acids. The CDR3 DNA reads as TGTGCCAGCAGCTTAACCCCCGACACTAGCGGGGGGACAGATACGCAGTATTTT. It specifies CASSLTPDTSGGTDTQYF.

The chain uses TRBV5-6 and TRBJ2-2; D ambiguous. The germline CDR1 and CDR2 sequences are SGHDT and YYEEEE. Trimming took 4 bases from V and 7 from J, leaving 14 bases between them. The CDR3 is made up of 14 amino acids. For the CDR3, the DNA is TGTGCCAGCAGCCTTCCGGATGCGGTCGGGGAGCTGTTTTTT. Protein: CASSLPDAVGELFF. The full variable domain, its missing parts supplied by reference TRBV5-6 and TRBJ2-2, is DAGVTQSPTHLIKTRGQQVTLRCSPKSGHDTVSWYQQALGQGPQFIFQYYEEEERQRGNFPDRFSGHQFPNYSSELNVNALLLGDSALYLCASSLPDAVGELFFGEGSRLTVL.

For the CDR3, the DNA is TGTGCCAGCAGCCCGGAGCGGGGGCGCTACAATGAGCAGTTCTTC. It yields the protein CASSPERGRYNEQFF. The V and J genes are TRBV5-4 and TRBJ2-1, with 8 positions matching TRBD2. The V gene end was trimmed by 4 bases and the J gene end by 3 bases; junction bases not matched to a gene: 6. The length of the CDR3 is 15 residues. Germline lookup yields CDR1 SGHNT and CDR2 YYREEE (reference sequence). The full variable domain, its missing parts supplied by reference TRBV5-4 and TRBJ2-1, is ETGVTQSPTHLIKTRGQQVTLRCSSQSGHNTVSWYQQALGQGPQFIFQYYREEENGRGNFPPRFSGLQFPNYSSELNVNALELDDSALYLCASSPERGRYNEQFFGPGTRLTVL.

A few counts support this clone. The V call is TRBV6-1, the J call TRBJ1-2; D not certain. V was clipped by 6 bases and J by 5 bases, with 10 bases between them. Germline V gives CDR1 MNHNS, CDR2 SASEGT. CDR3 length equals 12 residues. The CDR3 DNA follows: TGTGCCAGCAGCTATCGCGGTTATGGCTACACCTTC. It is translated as CASSYRGYGYTF.

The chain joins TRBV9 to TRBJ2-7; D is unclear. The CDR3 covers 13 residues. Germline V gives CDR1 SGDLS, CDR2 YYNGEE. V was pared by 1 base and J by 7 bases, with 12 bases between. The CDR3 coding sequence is TGTGCCAGCAGCGTATCTCCACCCACTGAGCAGTACTTC. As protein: CASSVSPPTEQYF.

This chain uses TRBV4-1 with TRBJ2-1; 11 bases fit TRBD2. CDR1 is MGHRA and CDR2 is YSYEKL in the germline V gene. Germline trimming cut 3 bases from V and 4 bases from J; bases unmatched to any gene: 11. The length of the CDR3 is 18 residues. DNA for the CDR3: TGCGCCAGCAGCCAGGGGTTAGCGGGGGGGACAAGATACAATGAGCAGTTCTTC. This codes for CASSQGLAGGTRYNEQFF.

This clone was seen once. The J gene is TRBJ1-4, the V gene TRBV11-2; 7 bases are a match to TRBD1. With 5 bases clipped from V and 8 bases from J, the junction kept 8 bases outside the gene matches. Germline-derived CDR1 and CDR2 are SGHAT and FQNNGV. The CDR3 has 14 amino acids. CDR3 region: CASSIGQAREKLFF. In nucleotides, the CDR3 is TGTGCCAGCAGCATTGGACAGGCTAGAGAAAAACTGTTTTTT.

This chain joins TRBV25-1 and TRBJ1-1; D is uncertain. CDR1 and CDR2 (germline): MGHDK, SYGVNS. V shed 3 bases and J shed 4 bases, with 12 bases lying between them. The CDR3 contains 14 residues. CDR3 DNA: TGTGCCAGCAGTGACTCACGGGATTTCACTGAAGCTTTCTTT. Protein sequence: CASSDSRDFTEAFF. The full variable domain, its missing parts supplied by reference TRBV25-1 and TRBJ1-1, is EADIYQTPRYLVIGTGKKITLECSQTMGHDKMYWYQQDPGMELHLIHYSYGVNSTEKGDLSSESTVSRIRTEHFPLTLESARPSHTSQYLCASSDSRDFTEAFFGQGTRLTVV.

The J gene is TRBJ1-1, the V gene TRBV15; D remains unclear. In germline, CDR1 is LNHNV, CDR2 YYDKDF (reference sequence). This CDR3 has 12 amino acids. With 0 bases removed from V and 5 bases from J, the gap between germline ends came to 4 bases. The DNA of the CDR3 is TGTGCCACCAGCAGAGATCTGACTGAAGCTTTCTTT. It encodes CATSRDLTEAFF.

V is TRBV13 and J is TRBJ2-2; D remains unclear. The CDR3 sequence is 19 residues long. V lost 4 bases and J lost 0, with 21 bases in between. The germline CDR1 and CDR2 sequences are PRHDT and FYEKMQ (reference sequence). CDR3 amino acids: CASSYPGLSVSANTGELFF. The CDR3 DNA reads TGTGCCAGCAGCTACCCGGGTCTAAGTGTTTCCGCGAACACCGGGGAGCTGTTTTTT.

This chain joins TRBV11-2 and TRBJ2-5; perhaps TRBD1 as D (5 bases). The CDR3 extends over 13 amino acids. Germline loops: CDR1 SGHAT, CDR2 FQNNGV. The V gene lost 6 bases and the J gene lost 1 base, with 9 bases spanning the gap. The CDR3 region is CASRLTGQETQYF. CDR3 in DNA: TGTGCCAGCAGGTTAACAGGCCAAGAGACCCAGTACTTC.

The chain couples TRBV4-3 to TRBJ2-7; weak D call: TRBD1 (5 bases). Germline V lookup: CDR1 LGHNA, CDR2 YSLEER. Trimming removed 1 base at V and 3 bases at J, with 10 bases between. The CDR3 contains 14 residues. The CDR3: CASSQAYRSYEQYF. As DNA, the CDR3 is TGCGCCAGCAGCCAAGCATACAGGAGCTACGAGCAGTACTTC.

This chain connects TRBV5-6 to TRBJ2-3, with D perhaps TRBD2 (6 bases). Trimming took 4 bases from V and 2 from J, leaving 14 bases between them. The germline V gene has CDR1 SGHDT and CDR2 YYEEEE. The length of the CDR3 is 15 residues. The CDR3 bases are TGTGCCAGCAGCCAAACTAGCATATACACAGATACGCAGTATTTT. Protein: CASSQTSIYTDTQYF.

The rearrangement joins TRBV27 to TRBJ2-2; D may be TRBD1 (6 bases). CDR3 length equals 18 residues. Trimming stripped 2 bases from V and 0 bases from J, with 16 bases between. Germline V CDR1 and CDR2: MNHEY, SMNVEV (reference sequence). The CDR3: CASSLGGQAVANTGELFF. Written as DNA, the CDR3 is TGTGCCAGCAGTTTAGGGGGACAAGCGGTAGCGAACACCGGGGAGCTGTTTTTT.

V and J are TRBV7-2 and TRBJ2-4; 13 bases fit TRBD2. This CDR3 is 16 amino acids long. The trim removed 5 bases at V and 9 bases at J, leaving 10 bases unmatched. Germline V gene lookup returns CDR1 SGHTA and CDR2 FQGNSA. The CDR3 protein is CASSKITSGGAGIQYF. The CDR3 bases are TGTGCCAGCAGCAAAATAACTAGCGGGGGGGCCGGCATTCAGTACTTC.